These T cell receptor beta chains were read from a single sample in a study of blood T cell repertoires in COVID-19. Produced via immunoSEQ multiplex PCR; TCRdb's table is partial and in-frame only. The data contain 300,000 or so clones, about nine tenths of them singletons. The material sequenced was peripheral blood. The receptors were gathered from a man between 45 and 60 years old with active or convalescent COVID-19. Each CDR3 is given with its conserved first and last residue. The D gene is left open where the match is weak. Rows may omit the clone size; those that give it use once, few, many or a size class.

cdr3_nt	cdr3_aa	v_call	clone_size	j_call	d_call
TGTGCCAGCAGCCAGGGTGACTTCACCGGGGAGCTGTTTTTT	CASSQGDFTGELFF	TRBV3-1/TRBV3-2	-	TRBJ2-2	-
TGCGCCAGCAGCTTGTTAGTGGGCAGCACAGATACGCAGTATTTT	CASSLLVGSTDTQYF	TRBV5-1	-	TRBJ2-3	-
TGTGCCAGCAACGGACAGTTTGCTTCACCCCTCCACTTT	CASNGQFASPLHF	TRBV21-1	-	TRBJ1-6	-
TGCGCCAGCAGCTTGGGAGACAAGGATCAGCCCCAGCATTTT	CASSLGDKDQPQHF	TRBV5-1	-	TRBJ1-5	-
TGTGCCAGCAGCTTGGCCCCCGGGGGCTACACCTTC	CASSLAPGGYTF	TRBV5-6	-	TRBJ1-2	-
TGTGCCAGCAGCTTAGATTTAGAGAAGCAGTACTTC	CASSLDLEKQYF	TRBV11-2	once	TRBJ2-7	-
TGTGCCAGCTCACCATTTAAAGAGACCCAGTACTTC	CASSPFKETQYF	TRBV18	-	TRBJ2-5	-
TGTGCCAGCAGCTTGGCTAGCGGGATTTACGAGCAGTACTTC	CASSLASGIYEQYF	TRBV7-2	-	TRBJ2-7	TRBD2
TGTGCCAGCAGCCCCGCGGGGGCAAATTACGAGCAGTACTTC	CASSPAGANYEQYF	TRBV3-1/TRBV3-2	once	TRBJ2-7	-
TGTGCCAGCAATCCCCAGGGCGGTCAGCCCCAGCATTTT	CASNPQGGQPQHF	TRBV2	-	TRBJ1-5	-
TGTGCCAGCAGCCAAGAAGCATGGGACCGAGCGGGTGAGCAGTACTTC	CASSQEAWDRAGEQYF	TRBV14	once	TRBJ2-7	-
TGTGCCAGCAGTTTATCCGGGGATGGCTACACCTTC	CASSLSGDGYTF	TRBV27	-	TRBJ1-2	-
TGTGCCAGCAGCGGAGGGACAGCTAGCACAGATACGCAGTATTTT	CASSGGTASTDTQYF	TRBV11-3	-	TRBJ2-3	-
TGTGCCAGCAGTTCGGAACTAGCGGGTAGCTACGAGCAGTACTTC	CASSSELAGSYEQYF	TRBV28	-	TRBJ2-7	TRBD2
TGTGCCAGCAGCGTGTCCCTAGCGGGGGGAACCTACGAGCAGTACTTC	CASSVSLAGGTYEQYF	TRBV9	-	TRBJ2-7	TRBD2
TGTGCCAGCAGCCCAGAGGTGGATTCACCCCTCCACTTT	CASSPEVDSPLHF	TRBV9	few	TRBJ1-6	-
TGCAGCGCCCTCTCTGATAGCGGGGGGAGCTCCTACGAGCAGTACTTC	CSALSDSGGSSYEQYF	TRBV29-1	-	TRBJ2-7	TRBD2
TGTGCCAGCAGTTTAGTAGGGGGCGTAGGCTCACCCCTCCACTTT	CASSLVGGVGSPLHF	TRBV28	-	TRBJ1-6	TRBD1
TGTGCCTGGAGGGCTAGCGGGAGACGCGAGCAGTACTTC	CAWRASGRREQYF	TRBV30	few	TRBJ2-7	TRBD2
TGTGCCAGCAGTCAGGGACTAGCCCCTACCGGGGAGCTGTTTTTT	CASSQGLAPTGELFF	TRBV7-9	-	TRBJ2-2	TRBD2
TGTGCCAGCAGCTCTACAGGGGGCTCTGGAAACACCATATATTTT	CASSSTGGSGNTIYF	TRBV7-3	once	TRBJ1-3	TRBD1
TGTGCCAGCAGTTCCCCCGATCAGCCCCAGCATTTT	CASSSPDQPQHF	TRBV6-5	-	TRBJ1-5	-
TGTGCCATCAAAATAGACACCGGGGAGCTGTTTTTT	CAIKIDTGELFF	TRBV7-9	-	TRBJ2-2	-
TGTGCCTGGAGCTCTAAGGGGTCCTCTGGAAACACCATATATTTT	CAWSSKGSSGNTIYF	TRBV30	-	TRBJ1-3	-
TGCGCCAGCAGCCAAGAAAAGGCTAGCGGAGCCTACAATGAGCAGTTCTTC	CASSQEKASGAYNEQFF	TRBV4-1	-	TRBJ2-1	TRBD2
TGCGCCAGCAGCCAAGACCCGACGGCCAGGGTGTTTGGCTACACCTTC	CASSQDPTARVFGYTF	TRBV4-3	-	TRBJ1-2	-
TGTGCCAGCAGTGAAGCTCCAGCTAACTATGGCTACACCTTC	CASSEAPANYGYTF	TRBV6-1	-	TRBJ1-2	-
TGTGCCAGCAGCCCGATAACACAGGGCCTCACTGAAGCTTTCTTT	CASSPITQGLTEAFF	TRBV5-6	-	TRBJ1-1	-
TGTGCCATCAGTGAGGTCCAGGGTAAAGGAAACACCATATATTTT	CAISEVQGKGNTIYF	TRBV10-3	-	TRBJ1-3	-
TGTGCCAGCGCCCGGCAGGGGAGAACTGAAGCTTTCTTT	CASARQGRTEAFF	TRBV5-4	-	TRBJ1-1	-
TGTGCCAGCAGCTTGGCCCAGGGGAATGAGCAGTTCTTC	CASSLAQGNEQFF	TRBV5-8	once	TRBJ2-1	-
TGTGCCAGCATTATACCGGGACAGTCCTACGAGCAGTACTTC	CASIIPGQSYEQYF	TRBV28	-	TRBJ2-7	TRBD1
TGTGCCAGCATCGTACAGAGAACTGAAGCTTTCTTT	CASIVQRTEAFF	TRBV6-5	-	TRBJ1-1	-
TGTGCCAGCAGCTTTTACTGGGGGGGGCGCCACAATGAGCAGTTCTTC	CASSFYWGGRHNEQFF	TRBV5-8	-	TRBJ2-1	-
TGCGCCAGCAGCCCAGGGACAGGGGGTCGAGGCTACACCTTC	CASSPGTGGRGYTF	TRBV5-1	-	TRBJ1-2	TRBD1
TGTGCCAGCCTTCGGGACTGGCCTAGCGGTGAGCAGTTCTTC	CASLRDWPSGEQFF	TRBV2	-	TRBJ2-1	TRBD2
TGTGCCAGCAGCGTAGATGCCCGGACAGCTTCGATTACTGGAAACACCATATATTTT	CASSVDARTASITGNTIYF	TRBV9	few	TRBJ1-3	-
TGTGCCAGCAGTCCCCGGGACAAGAACACCGGGGAGCTGTTTTTT	CASSPRDKNTGELFF	TRBV3-1/TRBV3-2	-	TRBJ2-2	-
TGTGCCAGTAGTATCGACAGGGACTGGGAGCAGTACTTC	CASSIDRDWEQYF	TRBV19	-	TRBJ2-7	-
TGTGCCAGCAGTGAAAACGGGTCCCTTGATGAAAAACTGTTTTTT	CASSENGSLDEKLFF	TRBV6-1	-	TRBJ1-4	-
TGTGCCAGCAGTTTATCAGGGACAGGGGGCTTTGGCTACACCTTC	CASSLSGTGGFGYTF	TRBV27	-	TRBJ1-2	TRBD1
TGTGCCAGTAGTATCGCTCAGGCTGGCTATGGCTACACCTTC	CASSIAQAGYGYTF	TRBV19	-	TRBJ1-2	-